The T cell receptor beta chain under discussion was sequenced for a study of monozygotic twins with inflammatory bowel disease. TCRdb re-called the 5' RACE reads, yielding one record per CDR3 amino acid sequence without DNA. The sample has a few hundred thousand distinct CDR3 sequences. Germline CDR1 is LGHDT and CDR2 is YNNKEL (reference sequence). The CDR3 has 14 residues. Sequenced input: blood. The chain links TRBV3-1 to TRBJ2-7; TCRdb indicates TRBD2, and absent DNA this call remains unverified. The sequence came from a human donor with ulcerative colitis or Crohn's disease, or a healthy co-twin of an affected twin (not recorded which). CDR3 protein: CASSQLGPTYEQYF.